This T cell receptor beta chain was identified in a study of human T cells and chemical hapten exposure. Study-wide results and limits: Sensitization with DPC brought no change to TCRs above 1 in 1000 in frequency.

Each cDNA molecule in the library carried unique molecular identifiers. TCRdb independently ran MiXCR on the RACE reads; one entry per CDR3 protein. The sample lists 55,000 to 75,000 distinct CDR3 sequences, under 7.5% occurring once. Only a few counts were recorded for this clonotype. The antigen is unknown. V was shortened by 11 bases and J by 8 bases, with 27 bases between the two germline ends. Germline V CDR1 and CDR2: MDHEN, SYDVKM. The CDR3 length is 16 residues. Time point: healthy volunteer bleed at 6 weeks. Total RNA was isolated from unfractionated whole blood. The TCR originated in a female donor in good health. Some clones in this sample may be carry-over from other donors' samples. Sequenced material: whole blood. V gene TRBV28 combines with J gene TRBJ1-4; tentative D call: TRBD1 (6 bases). DNA of the CDR3: TGTGCCGCCGCCGGGGGCAGGACCATTGCGATAGAAAAACTGTTTTTT. Protein sequence: CAAAGGRTIAIEKLFF.